The clone carrying this TCR beta chain was counted between two and nine times. Its target is unknown. These data belong to a study of vaccination and CD4 T cells after COVID-19. As for the study in general: The cells in question were stimulated using overlapping spike peptides derived from SARS-CoV-2, HCoV-NL63, HCoV-OC43 and HCoV-229E. Whole-study results and caveats: The rise in median SARS-CoV-2-reactive clonotypes, from around 19 to 38, was not significant.

Indicated treatment: 10-day PBMC culture with coronavirus spike peptide pools or control peptides (ViraFEST assay). Per well, 1.5 million to 2.5 million PBMCs were cultured in the presence of 9 to 10 IU/ml IL-2 and approximately 10 ug/ml peptide pools. Sequenced with the Oncomine TCR Beta short-read assay was DNA taken from cultured CD4+ T cells. Investigators obtained genomic DNA by extraction from cultured CD4+ T cells. TCRdb ran MiXCR on the PCR reads and lists one entry per CDR3 protein. The repertoire holds 10,000 to 15,000 distinct CDR3 sequences, with about 45% as singletons. The CDR3 contains 14 residues. Between the trimmed V and J ends, which lost 3 bases and 8 bases, there was a span of 11 bases. CDR1 and CDR2 (germline): MNHEY, SVGAGI.

The source is a human donor who had recovered from COVID-19. The chain recombines TRBV6-5 with TRBJ1-6, with TRBD1 as a possible D gene (6 bases). Sequenced: CD4+ T cells from blood, cultured in vitro. In nucleotides, the CDR3 is TGTGCCAGCAGTTATAACAGGGTCCATTCACCCCTCCACTTT. Translating gives CASSYNRVHSPLHF.